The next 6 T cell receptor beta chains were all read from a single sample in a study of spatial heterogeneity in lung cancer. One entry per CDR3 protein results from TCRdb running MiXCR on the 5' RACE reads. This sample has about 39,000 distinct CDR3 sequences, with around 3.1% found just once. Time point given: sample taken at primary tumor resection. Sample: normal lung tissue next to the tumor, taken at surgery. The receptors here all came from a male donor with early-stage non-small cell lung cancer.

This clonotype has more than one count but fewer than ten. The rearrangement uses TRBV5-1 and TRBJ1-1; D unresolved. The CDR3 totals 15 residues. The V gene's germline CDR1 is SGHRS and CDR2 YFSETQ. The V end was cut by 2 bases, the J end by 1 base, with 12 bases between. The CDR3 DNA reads TGCGCCAGCAGCTTCGATCCTGGCGGGAACACTGAAGCTTTCTTT. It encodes CASSFDPGGNTEAFF.

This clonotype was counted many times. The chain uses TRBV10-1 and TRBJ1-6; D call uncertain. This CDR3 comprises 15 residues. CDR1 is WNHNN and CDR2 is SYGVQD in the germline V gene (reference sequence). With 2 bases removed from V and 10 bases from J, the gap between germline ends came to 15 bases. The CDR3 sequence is CASSEHRGETSPLHF. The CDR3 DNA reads TGCGCCAGCAGTGAGCACCGGGGTGAGACCTCACCCCTCCACTTT.

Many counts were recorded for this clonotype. CDR3 sequence reads: CASSPGRGITTGELFF. As DNA, the CDR3 is TGTGCCAGCTCCCCCGGGCGGGGAATAACTACGGGGGAGCTGTTTTTT. The chain employs TRBV18 and TRBJ2-2; possibly TRBD2 for D (6 bases). V lost 6 bases to trimming and J lost 8 bases, with 22 bases between them. CDR3 length: 16 amino acids. Per germline, CDR1 KGHSH and CDR2 LQKENI.

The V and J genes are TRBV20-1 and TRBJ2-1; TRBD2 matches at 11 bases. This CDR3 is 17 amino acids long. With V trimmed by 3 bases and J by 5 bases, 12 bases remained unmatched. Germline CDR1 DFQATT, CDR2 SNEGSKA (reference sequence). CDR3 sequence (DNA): TGCAGTGCTAGGGCCAGGGAACTAGCGGGGGCAGACAATGAGCAGTTCTTC. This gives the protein CSARARELAGADNEQFF.

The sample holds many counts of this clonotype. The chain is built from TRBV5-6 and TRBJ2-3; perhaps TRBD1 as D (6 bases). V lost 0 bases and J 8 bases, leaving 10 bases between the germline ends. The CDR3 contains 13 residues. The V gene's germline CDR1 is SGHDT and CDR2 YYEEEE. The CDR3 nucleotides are TGTGCCAGCAGCTTGGAAGGGGGTGGTACGCAGTATTTT. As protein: CASSLEGGGTQYF.

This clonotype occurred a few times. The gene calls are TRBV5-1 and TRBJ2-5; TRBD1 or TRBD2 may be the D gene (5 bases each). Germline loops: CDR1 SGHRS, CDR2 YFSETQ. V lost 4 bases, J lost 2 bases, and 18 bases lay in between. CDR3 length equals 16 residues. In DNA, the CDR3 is TGCGCCAGCAGCCGCGAAGGGGCCAGGACTCAAGAGACCCAGTACTTC. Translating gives CASSREGARTQETQYF.